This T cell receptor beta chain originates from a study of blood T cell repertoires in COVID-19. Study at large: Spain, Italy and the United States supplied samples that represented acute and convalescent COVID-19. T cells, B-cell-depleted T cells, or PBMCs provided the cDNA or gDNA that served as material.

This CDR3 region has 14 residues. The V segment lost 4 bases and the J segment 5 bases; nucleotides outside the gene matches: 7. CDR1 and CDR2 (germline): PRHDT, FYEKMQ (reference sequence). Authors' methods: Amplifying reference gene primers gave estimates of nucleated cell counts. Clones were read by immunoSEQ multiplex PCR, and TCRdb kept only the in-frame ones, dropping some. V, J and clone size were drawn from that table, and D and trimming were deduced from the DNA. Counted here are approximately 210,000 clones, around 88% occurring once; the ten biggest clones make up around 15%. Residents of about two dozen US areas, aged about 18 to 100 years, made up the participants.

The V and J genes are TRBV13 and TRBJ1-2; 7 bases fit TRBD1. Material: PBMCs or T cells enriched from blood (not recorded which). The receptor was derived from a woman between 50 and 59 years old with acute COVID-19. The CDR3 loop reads CASSSIQGMYGYTF. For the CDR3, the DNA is TGTGCCAGCAGCTCCATACAGGGGATGTATGGCTACACCTTC.